Included here is one TCR beta chain sequence, with context. What it recognizes is unknown. The sample comes from a study of beta chain features in type 1 diabetes. Across the study: Healthy donors resembled patients in age, gender and cell yields. Study-level findings and limits: Naive, central memory and Treg TCRB repertoires appeared more alike in patients than in healthy donors. Moderate yet significant TCRB CDR3 shortening was seen in Type 1 diabetes patients in all four CD4+ subsets.

Since all of the isolated RNA was reverse transcribed, expressed TCRB transcripts were what got sequenced. TCRdb keeps only in-frame clones here, not all; method: immunoSEQ multiplex PCR. The sample shows over 600,000 clones, roughly 12% of them seen only once. CDR1 SGHTA and CDR2 FQGNSA come from the germline V gene. This CDR3 has 14 amino acids. V dropped 1 base and J dropped 7 bases, with 10 bases sitting between them. The source is a man under 40 with type 1 diabetes. The specimen was naive CD4+ T cells from blood. This rearrangement joins TRBV7-2 to TRBJ1-4; D is unresolved. The CDR3 nucleotides read TGTGCCAGCAGCTTAGTACAGTCAGCTGAAAAACTGTTTTTT. Protein: CASSLVQSAEKLFF.